Below are 15 T cell receptor beta chains sequenced from a single sample in a study of T cell changes during pregnancy in multiple sclerosis. The repertoire was sequenced with immunoSEQ multiplex PCR; TCRdb's copy has only in-frame clones and lacks some. The table includes fewer than 70,000 clones, around 90% detected once. This sample comprised peripheral blood, obtained in the third trimester of pregnancy. The receptor source for this set is a female donor with multiple sclerosis, enrolled in a pregnancy study.

The gene calls are TRBV5-1 and TRBJ1-2, with TRBD1 matching 7 bases. CDR1 and CDR2 from the germline V gene are SGHRS and YFSETQ. The CDR3 totals 14 residues. V lost 3 bases, J lost 3 bases, and 5 bases stayed unmatched. The CDR3 sequence: CASSSSGTDYGYTF. The CDR3 DNA reads as TGCGCCAGCAGCTCCTCCGGGACAGACTATGGCTACACCTTC.

The CDR3 region is CASSVGQMNTEAFF. Here the CDR3 DNA reads TGTGCCAGCAGCGTGGGACAGATGAACACTGAAGCTTTCTTT. This chain joins TRBV11-2 and TRBJ1-1; 7 bases map to TRBD1. J was trimmed by 0 bases and V by 5 bases; bases with no gene match: 3. CDR1 is SGHAT and CDR2 is FQNNGV in the germline V gene. The CDR3 runs 14 residues.

The chain employs TRBV4-2 and TRBJ1-2; the match to TRBD1 covers 7 bases. CDR1 LGHNA and CDR2 YNFKEQ come from the germline V gene. J gave up 3 bases and V 4 bases, and 5 bases lay outside the gene matches. The CDR3 runs to 14 residues. CDR3 sequence reads: CASSPNRGDYGYTF. DNA of the CDR3: TGTGCCAGCAGCCCCAACAGGGGCGACTATGGCTACACCTTC.

For the CDR3, the DNA is TGTGCCAGCAGTGAAAGGACAGGGGTCGATCTAGGGGAAAAACTGTTTTTT. Translating it yields CASSERTGVDLGEKLFF. This chain links TRBV2 with TRBJ1-4, with 9 bases identical to TRBD1. The CDR3 runs 17 residues. J was trimmed by 8 bases and V by 2 bases; bases with no gene match: 12. Germline values: CDR1 SNHLY, CDR2 FYNNEI. The variable domain in full, completed from reference TRBV2 and TRBJ1-4, reads EPEVTQTPSHQVTQMGQEVILRCVPISNHLYFYWYRQILGQKVEFLVSFYNNEISEKSEIFDDQFSVERPDGSNFTLKIRSTKLEDSAMYFCASSERTGVDLGEKLFFGSGTQLSVL.

This clone has more than one count but fewer than ten. V gene TRBV9 combines with J gene TRBJ1-1; D ambiguous. Trimming shortened V by 0 bases and J by 8 bases, and 8 bases separated the two germline ends. Germline V gene lookup returns CDR1 SGDLS and CDR2 YYNGEE. This CDR3 region has 12 residues. Here the CDR3 reads CASSVDSGEAFF. The CDR3 DNA sequence: TGTGCCAGCAGCGTAGATTCGGGGGAAGCTTTCTTT. Based on the CDR3 plus reference TRBV9 and TRBJ1-1, the full variable domain is DSGVTQTPKHLITATGQRVTLRCSPRSGDLSVYWYQQSLDQGLQFLIQYYNGEERAKGNILERFSAQQFPDLHSELNLSSLELGDSALYFCASSVDSGEAFFGQGTRLTVV.

V and J are TRBV10-1 and TRBJ2-2, with no clear D. Germline-derived CDR1 and CDR2 are WNHNN and SYGVQD (reference sequence). There are 12 residues in the CDR3. Trimming took 7 bases from V and 7 from J, leaving 10 bases between them. The CDR3 loop is CASKKSGGELFF. As DNA, the CDR3 is TGCGCCAGCAAAAAGAGTGGCGGGGAGCTGTTTTTT.

This rearrangement joins TRBV7-2 to TRBJ2-1; D remains unclear. Germline lookup yields CDR1 SGHTA and CDR2 FQGNSA. The CDR3 spans 14 residues. V was pared by 3 bases and J by 2 bases, with 8 bases between. This CDR3 is CASSFRVTYNEQFF. The CDR3 DNA reads TGTGCCAGCAGCTTTCGAGTTACCTACAATGAGCAGTTCTTC.

The chain recombines TRBV5-1 with TRBJ2-1; 7 bases line up with TRBD1. The V segment lost 7 bases and the J segment 0 bases; nucleotides outside the gene matches: 7. The CDR3 contains 15 residues. The germline CDR1 and CDR2 sequences are SGHRS and YFSETQ. In DNA form, the CDR3 reads TGCGCCAGCGGCCGGACAGGCAGCTCCTACAATGAGCAGTTCTTC. This gives the protein CASGRTGSSYNEQFF.

A remark on this clone: Sequence at one end of the junction differs from germline and may be a read error. The chain links TRBV9 to TRBJ2-7; perhaps TRBD1 as D (6 bases). Germline V lookup: CDR1 SGDLS, CDR2 YYNGEE. The length of the CDR3 is 12 residues. DNA of the CDR3: TGTGCCAGCAGCCCCAGGGGTGACACGGGGATATTC. Translating it yields CASSPRGDTGIF.

The J gene is TRBJ1-1, the V gene TRBV7-9; D possibly corresponds to TRBD1 (6 bases). The CDR3 is 16 residues long. V shed 0 bases and J shed 5 bases, with 16 bases lying between them. Germline assignment: CDR1 SEHNR and CDR2 FQNEAQ (reference sequence). The CDR3: CASSLAQGRTQTEAFF. In nucleotides, the CDR3 is TGTGCCAGCAGCTTAGCCCAGGGGAGAACGCAGACTGAAGCTTTCTTT.

The chain uses TRBV2 and TRBJ1-5; 9 bases are a match to TRBD1. The junction had 10 bases not matched to a gene; V was cut back by 4 bases and J by 6 bases. In germline, CDR1 is SNHLY, CDR2 FYNNEI. CDR3 length: 16 amino acids. CDR3 bases: TGTGCCAGCAGTGGGGAGGGACAGGGTAATCGTCAGCCCCAGCATTTT. It specifies CASSGEGQGNRQPQHF.

V gene TRBV7-3 combines with J gene TRBJ2-3; 8 nucleotides match TRBD2. Trimming took 3 bases from V and 4 from J; bases not matched to a gene: 3. CDR1 and CDR2 (germline): SGHTA, FQGTGA. CDR3 size: 14 residues. CDR3 protein: CASSFRGGPDTQYF. The CDR3 bases are TGTGCCAGCAGCTTCCGGGGGGGCCCAGATACGCAGTATTTT.

This clone was seen a single time. This chain connects TRBV4-1 to TRBJ1-2, with D uncertain. The ends were cut back, 2 bases at V and 2 bases at J, with 15 bases in the middle. This CDR3 contains 16 residues. The germline V gene has CDR1 MGHRA and CDR2 YSYEKL. CDR3 residues: CASSQLVRLANYGYTF. CDR3 sequence (DNA): TGCGCCAGCAGCCAACTAGTTAGGTTGGCGAACTATGGCTACACCTTC.

V and J are TRBV5-4 and TRBJ1-3; the D gene is possibly TRBD1 (6 bases). CDR3 length: 15 residues. V was shortened by 4 bases and J by 1 base, with 12 bases between the two germline ends. Per the germline V gene, CDR1 is SGHNT and CDR2 is YYREEE (reference sequence). This chain's CDR3 is CASSVDRRSGNTIYF. The CDR3 DNA is TGTGCCAGCAGCGTCGACAGGAGGTCTGGAAACACCATATATTTT.

The chain links TRBV2 to TRBJ1-5; the D gene is possibly TRBD1 (6 bases). Germline values: CDR1 SNHLY, CDR2 FYNNEI. V lost 6 bases and J lost 5, with 14 bases in between. The CDR3 has 14 amino acids. The chain's CDR3 is CASSTGQPHQPQHF. The CDR3 DNA reads as TGTGCCAGCAGCACCGGACAGCCCCATCAGCCCCAGCATTTT.